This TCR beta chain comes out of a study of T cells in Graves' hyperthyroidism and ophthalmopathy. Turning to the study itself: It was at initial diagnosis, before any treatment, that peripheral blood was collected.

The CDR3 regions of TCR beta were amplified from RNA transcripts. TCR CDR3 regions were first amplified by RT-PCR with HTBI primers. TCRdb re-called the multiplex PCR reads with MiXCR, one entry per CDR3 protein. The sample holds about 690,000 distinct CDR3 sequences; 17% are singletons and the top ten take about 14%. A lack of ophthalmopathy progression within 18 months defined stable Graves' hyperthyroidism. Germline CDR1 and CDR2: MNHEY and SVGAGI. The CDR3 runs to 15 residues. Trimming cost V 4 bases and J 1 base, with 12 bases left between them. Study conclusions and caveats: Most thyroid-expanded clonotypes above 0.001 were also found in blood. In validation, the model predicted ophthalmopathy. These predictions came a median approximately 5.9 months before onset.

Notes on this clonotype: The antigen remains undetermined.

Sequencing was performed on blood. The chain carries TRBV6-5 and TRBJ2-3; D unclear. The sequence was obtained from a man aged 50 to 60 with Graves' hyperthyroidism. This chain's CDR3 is CASSSLEMGTDTQYF. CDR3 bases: TGTGCCAGCAGTTCGTTAGAAATGGGCACAGATACGCAGTATTTT.